This TCR beta chain appears in the sequencing data of a study of neurological immune-mediated disorders. Study results and limitations: No link was found between any clinical or MRI feature and the multiple sclerosis repertoire cluster. HTLV-1-associated myelopathy showed the most TCR clonal expansion; multiple sclerosis the least, below healthy controls.

Using its own MiXCR run on the 5' RACE reads, TCRdb lists one record per CDR3 protein. The table shows tens of thousands of distinct CDR3 sequences, with about 2.5% occurring only once. This clonotype occurred many times. Its specificity is not known. V lost 4 bases to trimming and J lost 3 bases, with 14 bases between them. Germline CDR1 and CDR2: KGHDR and SFDVKD. This CDR3 comprises 15 residues. The sequenced sample consisted of PBMCs. The chain combines TRBV24-1 with TRBJ1-1; unclear D gene. The sequence derives from a man over 45 with multiple sclerosis. The CDR3 bases are TGTGCCACCAGTGACGACAAGGGATCAGACACTGAAGCTTTCTTT. Encoded protein: CATSDDKGSDTEAFF.